Detailed here is one T cell receptor beta chain. This clonotype was detected many times. The antigen it binds to is not known. No qualities accompany the bases; no much larger clone lies one base away. Amplification of TCR beta CDR3 regions was carried out from RNA transcripts. The first round of RT-PCR for the TCR CDR3 was performed with the HTBI primer set and the Qiagen OneStep RT-PCR kit. Libraries were constructed in a second round of multiplex PCR, after which size selection and purification were performed. Sequencing of the libraries was done on an Illumina HiSeq2000 using paired-end 100 bp reads. The source study handled its data this way. SOAPnuke was used to process the raw data, throwing out any read that contained adapters or uncalled bases, had a mean Phred below 15, or lacked an exact constant-primer or identifier match. High-quality paired reads were merged using COPE v1.2.5, and each unique nucleotide sequence was defined as a clonotype. MiTCR v1.1 was used to align the clonotypes against IMGT TRBV, TRBD and TRBJ reference segments. Only V-J combinations with frequency above 0.0001, covering 99% to 99.2% of repertoires, were analysed. A TCS score was defined as the ratio between F50 (clonal expansion) and ExV (chaos), using BLOSUM62-based TCRdist between CDR3 peptides within each V-J. Welch's t-statistics and random forest reduced fewer than 600 V-J features to about 12, which were used in a naive Bayes classifier (R e1071). In TCRdb, the public reads were trimmed at Q25 with fastp and aligned with MiXCR, with productive beta chains retained. Entries that share a CDR3 protein sequence are merged under the most common genes and DNA. V and J calls and clone size were set by TCRdb, not the authors. This sample comprises 300,000 to 450,000 distinct CDR3 sequences, roughly 15% of them detected only once. The ten biggest clones cover about 20% of the sample.

Moderately to severely active disease, a Clinical Activity Score of at least 3, a NOSPECS grade of at least 4, and a duration under 3 months were present in ophthalmopathy patients. Patients with uncontrolled infections, other autoimmune diseases, pregnancy or lactation were excluded. Diagnoses were established on the basis of clinical symptoms, serum thyroxine and TRAb, thyroid ultrasound, and orbital computed tomography. Ficoll-Paque density gradient centrifugation was used to isolate PBMCs from 9.5 to 10 ml of fresh peripheral blood. Total RNA was extracted using Trizol reagent, and RNA quality was assessed on an Agilent 2100 Bioanalyzer. Inclusive of the bounding cysteine and phenylalanine, the CDR3 is 15 residues long. Of the read, only the CDR3 DNA is kept; its 45 bases are in frame from base 1. CDR1 and CDR2 are drawn from the germline V gene: SGHNT, YENEEA. The junction carries 10 bases between V and J, which are trimmed by 0 bases and 2 bases respectively.

These data are taken from a study of T cells in Graves' hyperthyroidism and ophthalmopathy (dated by TCRdb to between 2018 and 2021). For the wider study: Peripheral blood samples were taken at initial diagnosis, before any treatment was given. A discovery cohort of about 100 patients, roughly 45 with Graves' ophthalmopathy and under 60 with stable Graves' hyperthyroidism, was used to find distinguishing TCR V-J signatures. Whether ophthalmopathy could be predicted prospectively was tested in an independent validation cohort made up of under 20 hyperthyroidism patients plus 17 patients who later progressed to ophthalmopathy. For training and testing, the approximately 92 patients in the discovery cohort were randomly divided in a 7:3 ratio. Thyroid tissue and blood T-cell repertoires from about six Graves' hyperthyroidism patients were also compared in the study. After sampling, hyperthyroidism patients received methimazole starting at 30 mg daily, and ophthalmopathy patients received high-dose intravenous methylprednisolone. The paper describes TCR Vbeta CDR3 sequencing of around 140 peripheral blood samples, made up of under 50 ophthalmopathy patients, 70 to 75 hyperthyroidism patients and 17 progressor patients.

Points the paper makes about the study in general: Most expanded thyroid clonotypes (frequency above 0.001) were also found in blood, which suggests that blood repertoires may mirror thyroid immune responses. Sample size was not statistically predetermined, and blinding of investigators to group allocation was not performed. In cross-validation, a model built on a 13 V-J signature told ophthalmopathy apart from stable hyperthyroidism with about 90% sensitivity and about 81% specificity, and in testing the same model reached 80%/75%. During validation, the model predicted progression to ophthalmopathy a median of around six months ahead of onset, with more than 60% sensitivity and almost 75% specificity.

The chain is made from TRBV11-3 and TRBJ2-5; the D segment could be TRBD1, given 6 matching bases. Material: blood. The TCR was taken from a woman aged 30 to 39 with Graves' ophthalmopathy. The nucleotide sequence reads as follows: TGTGCCAGCAGCTTAGATAACAGGGTACAAGAGACCCAGTACTTC. It translates to CASSLDNRVQETQYF.